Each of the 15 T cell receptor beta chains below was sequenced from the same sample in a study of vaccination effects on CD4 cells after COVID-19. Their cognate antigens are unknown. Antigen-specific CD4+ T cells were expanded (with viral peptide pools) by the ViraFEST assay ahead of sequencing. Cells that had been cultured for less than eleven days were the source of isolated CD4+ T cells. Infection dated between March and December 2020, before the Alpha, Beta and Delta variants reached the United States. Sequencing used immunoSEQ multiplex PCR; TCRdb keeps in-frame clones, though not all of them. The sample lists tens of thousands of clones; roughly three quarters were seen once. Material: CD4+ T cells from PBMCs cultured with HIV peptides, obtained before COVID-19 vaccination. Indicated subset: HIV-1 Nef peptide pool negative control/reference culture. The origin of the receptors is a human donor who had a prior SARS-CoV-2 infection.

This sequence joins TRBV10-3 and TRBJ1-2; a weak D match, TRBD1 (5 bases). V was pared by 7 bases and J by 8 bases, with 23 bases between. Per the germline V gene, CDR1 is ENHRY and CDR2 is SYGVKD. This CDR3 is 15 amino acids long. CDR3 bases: TGTGCCATCAACAGACCACAGTTGGGGGAGGACGGCTACACCTTC. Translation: CAINRPQLGEDGYTF.

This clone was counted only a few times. The CDR3 loop is CASSQDMTSIEQFF. The CDR3 DNA is TGTGCCAGCAGCCAAGATATGACTAGCATTGAGCAGTTCTTC. The J gene is TRBJ2-1, the V gene TRBV3-1 (or the pseudogene TRBV3-2); 7 bases map to TRBD2. The CDR3 extends over 14 amino acids. V was pared by 0 bases and J by 9 bases, with 5 bases of the junction left unmatched. Germline lookup yields CDR1 LGHDT and CDR2 YNNKEL (reference sequence).

CDR3 sequence: CASSGTGIGLGTIYF. DNA for the CDR3: TGCGCCAGCTCTGGGACAGGGATCGGTCTTGGCACCATATATTTT. The V call is TRBV5-1, the J call TRBJ1-3; 9 bases align to TRBD1. The CDR3 covers 15 residues. CDR1 and CDR2 from the germline V gene are SGHRS and YFSETQ. The trim removed 7 bases at V and 9 bases at J, leaving 14 bases unmatched.

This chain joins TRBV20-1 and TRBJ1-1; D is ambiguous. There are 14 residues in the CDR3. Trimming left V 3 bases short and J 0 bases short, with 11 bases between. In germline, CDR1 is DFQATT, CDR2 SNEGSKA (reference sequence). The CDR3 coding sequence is TGCAGTGCTAGTATACCTCTTATGAACACTGAAGCTTTCTTT. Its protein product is CSASIPLMNTEAFF.

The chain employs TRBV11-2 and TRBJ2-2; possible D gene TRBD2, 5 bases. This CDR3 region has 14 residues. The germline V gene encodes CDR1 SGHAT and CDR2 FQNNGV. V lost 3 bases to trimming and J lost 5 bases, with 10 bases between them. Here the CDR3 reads CASSFLRETGELFF. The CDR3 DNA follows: TGTGCCAGCAGCTTCTTGAGGGAAACCGGGGAGCTGTTTTTT.

CDR3: CASSQDMGGELFF. DNA of the CDR3: TGTGCCAGCAGCCAAGATATGGGAGGGGAGCTGTTTTTT. The J gene is TRBJ2-2, the V gene TRBV4-2; D is ambiguous. The V and J ends lost 0 bases and 8 bases respectively, with 7 bases between them. The CDR3 has 13 amino acids. In germline, CDR1 is LGHNA, CDR2 YNFKEQ.

As DNA, the CDR3 is TGTGCCAGCAGCGTAGGGTCGGGGTTATCCTACGAGCAGTACTTC. This codes for CASSVGSGLSYEQYF. This chain uses TRBV9 with TRBJ2-7; the D gene is possibly TRBD2 (5 bases). The CDR3 sequence is 15 residues long. Germline V lookup: CDR1 SGDLS, CDR2 YYNGEE. V lost 0 bases and J lost 1, with 11 bases in between.

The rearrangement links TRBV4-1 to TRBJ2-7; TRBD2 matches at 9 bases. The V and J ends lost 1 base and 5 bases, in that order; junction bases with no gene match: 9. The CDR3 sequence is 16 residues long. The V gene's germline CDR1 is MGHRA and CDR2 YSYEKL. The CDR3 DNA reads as TGCGCCAGCAGCCAAGGCCTCGGGACTAGCAGCCACGAGCAGTACTTC. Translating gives CASSQGLGTSSHEQYF.

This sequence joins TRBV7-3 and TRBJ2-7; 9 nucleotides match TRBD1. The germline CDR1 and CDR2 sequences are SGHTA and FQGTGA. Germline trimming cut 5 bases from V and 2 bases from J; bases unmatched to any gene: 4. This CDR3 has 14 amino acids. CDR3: CASSAGTGPYEQYF. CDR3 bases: TGTGCCAGCAGCGCCGGGACAGGGCCCTACGAGCAGTACTTC.

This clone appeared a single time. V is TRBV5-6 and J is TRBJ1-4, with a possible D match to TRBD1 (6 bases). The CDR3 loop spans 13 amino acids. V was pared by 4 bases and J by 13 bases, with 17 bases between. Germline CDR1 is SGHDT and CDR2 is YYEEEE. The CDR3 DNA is TGTGCCAGCAGCCGAGATTTACAGGGAGGACTGTTTTTT. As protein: CASSRDLQGGLFF.

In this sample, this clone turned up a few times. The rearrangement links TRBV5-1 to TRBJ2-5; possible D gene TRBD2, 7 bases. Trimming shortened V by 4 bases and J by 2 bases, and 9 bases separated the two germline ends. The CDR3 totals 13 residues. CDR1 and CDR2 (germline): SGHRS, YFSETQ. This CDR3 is CASSRGAQETQYF. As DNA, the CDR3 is TGCGCCAGCAGCCGGGGGGCGCAAGAGACCCAGTACTTC.

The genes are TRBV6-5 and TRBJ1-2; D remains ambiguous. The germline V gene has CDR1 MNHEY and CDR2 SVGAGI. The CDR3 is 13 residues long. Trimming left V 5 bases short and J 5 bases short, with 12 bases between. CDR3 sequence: CASSPHPNYGYTF. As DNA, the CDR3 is TGTGCCAGCAGTCCCCACCCAAATTATGGCTACACCTTC.

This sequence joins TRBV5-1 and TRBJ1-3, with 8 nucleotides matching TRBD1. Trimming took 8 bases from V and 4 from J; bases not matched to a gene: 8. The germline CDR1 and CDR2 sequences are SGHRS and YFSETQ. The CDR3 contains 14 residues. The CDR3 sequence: CASSQGARGNTIYF. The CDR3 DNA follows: TGCGCCAGTTCGCAGGGGGCGCGAGGAAACACCATATATTTT.

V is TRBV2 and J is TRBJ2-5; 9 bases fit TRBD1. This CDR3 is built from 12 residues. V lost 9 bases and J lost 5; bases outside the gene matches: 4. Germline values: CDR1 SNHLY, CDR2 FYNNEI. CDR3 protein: CASGQGSETQYF. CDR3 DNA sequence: TGTGCCAGTGGACAGGGGTCGGAGACCCAGTACTTC. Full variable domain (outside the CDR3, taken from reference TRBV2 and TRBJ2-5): EPEVTQTPSHQVTQMGQEVILRCVPISNHLYFYWYRQILGQKVEFLVSFYNNEISEKSEIFDDQFSVERPDGSNFTLKIRSTKLEDSAMYFCASGQGSETQYFGPGTRLLVL.

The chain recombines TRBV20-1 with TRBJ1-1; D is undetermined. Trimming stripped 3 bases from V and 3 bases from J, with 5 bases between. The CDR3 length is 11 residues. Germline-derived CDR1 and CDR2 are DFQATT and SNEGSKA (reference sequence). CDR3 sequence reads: CSASGDTEAFF. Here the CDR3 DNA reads TGCAGTGCTAGTGGGGACACTGAAGCTTTCTTT.